Following are 32 T cell receptor beta chains from one sample sequenced in a study of CD8 T cells in ankylosing spondylitis. TCRdb reanalysed the 5' RACE reads using MiXCR and keeps one entry per CDR3 protein. Of 350,000 or so distinct CDR3 sequences in the sample, 14% to 15% were seen once. Sequencing used blood, either unsorted or a sorted T cell fraction (not recorded which). The receptor source for this set is a male donor with ankylosing spondylitis or in good health (not recorded which).

The chain joins TRBV7-2 to TRBJ1-1; D unresolved. V lost 1 base to trimming and J lost 0 bases, with 9 bases between them. The germline CDR1 and CDR2 sequences are SGHTA and FQGNSA. This CDR3 comprises 15 residues. CDR3 amino acids: CASSLVGGVNTEAFF. CDR3 sequence (DNA): TGTGCCAGCAGCTTAGTGGGTGGGGTGAACACTGAAGCTTTCTTT. Full variable domain (rest looked up from reference TRBV7-2 and TRBJ1-1): GAGVSQSPSNKVTEKGKDVELRCDPISGHTALYWYRQSLGQGLEFLIYFQGNSAPDKSGLPSDRFSAERTGGSVSTLTIQRTQQEDSAVYLCASSLVGGVNTEAFFGQGTRLTVV.

The gene calls are TRBV29-1 and TRBJ1-5; D might be TRBD1 (6 bases). This CDR3 spans 15 amino acids. Germline lookup yields CDR1 SQVTM and CDR2 ANQGSEA. The V and J ends lost 6 bases and 7 bases respectively, with 22 bases between them. The CDR3 region has the DNA TGCAGCGTAGTCGGACAGCTCCAACTGGGGCAGCCCCAGCATTTT. It yields the protein CSVVGQLQLGQPQHF.

This chain uses TRBV18 with TRBJ2-5, with D tentatively TRBD1 or TRBD2 (6 bases each). CDR1 and CDR2 from the germline V gene are KGHSH and LQKENI. V lost 2 bases and J 5 bases, leaving 12 bases between the germline ends. The CDR3 consists of 14 residues. The CDR3 region is CASSPRGGFETQYF. The CDR3 DNA follows: TGTGCCAGCTCACCAAGAGGGGGGTTTGAGACCCAGTACTTC.

In this sample, this clonotype turned up a few times. The V gene is TRBV5-1, the J gene TRBJ1-1, with 7 bases identical to TRBD1. CDR1 is SGHRS and CDR2 is YFSETQ in the germline V gene. J lost 3 bases, V lost 4 bases, and 15 bases had no gene match. CDR3 length equals 17 residues. The CDR3 protein is CASSRRTGSGVYTEAFF. In DNA form, the CDR3 reads TGCGCCAGCAGCAGACGGACAGGATCGGGCGTGTACACTGAAGCTTTCTTT.

This sequence joins TRBV5-1 and TRBJ1-2; maybe TRBD1 (5 bases). The CDR3 is 15 amino acids. From germline, CDR1 is SGHRS and CDR2 YFSETQ. V was clipped by 4 bases and J by 5 bases, with 18 bases between them. CDR3 bases: TGCGCCAGCAGCCGGCGGGACGCGAACAATTATGGCTACACCTTC. It translates to CASSRRDANNYGYTF.

Only a few counts were recorded for this clonotype. The V and J genes are TRBV4-2 and TRBJ2-1; 9 nucleotides agree with TRBD2. Germline-derived CDR1 and CDR2 are LGHNA and YNFKEQ. The CDR3 spans 16 residues. J was trimmed by 7 bases and V by 1 base; bases with no gene match: 8. CDR3 in amino acids: CASSQVSGRGRNEQFF. In nucleotides, the CDR3 is TGTGCCAGCAGCCAAGTTAGCGGGAGAGGTCGAAATGAGCAGTTCTTC.

The chain combines TRBV4-1 with TRBJ2-4; perhaps TRBD1 as D (6 bases). This CDR3 contains 14 residues. Germline values: CDR1 MGHRA, CDR2 YSYEKL. The V and J ends lost 0 bases and 8 bases respectively, with 11 bases between them. CDR3 sequence: CASSQDTGRDIQYF. Written as DNA, the CDR3 is TGCGCCAGCAGCCAAGACACAGGGAGAGACATTCAGTACTTC.

The chain employs TRBV11-2 and TRBJ1-2; D is undetermined. Per the germline V gene, CDR1 is SGHAT and CDR2 is FQNNGV. V was cut by 4 bases and J by 4 bases, with 16 bases left in between. The CDR3 runs 15 residues. The CDR3 is CASSSPSMLGYGYTF. DNA of the CDR3: TGTGCCAGCAGCTCCCCTTCAATGTTGGGCTATGGCTACACCTTC. The full variable domain, its missing parts supplied by reference TRBV11-2 and TRBJ1-2, is EAGVAQSPRYKIIEKRQSVAFWCNPISGHATLYWYQQILGQGPKLLIQFQNNGVVDDSQLPKDRFSAERLKGVDSTLKIQPAKLEDSAVYLCASSSPSMLGYGYTFGSGTRLTVV.

This clonotype was recorded at least ten times. The chain joins TRBV7-7 to TRBJ2-5; D is uncertain. There are 13 residues in the CDR3. The V gene lost 5 bases and the J gene lost 3 bases, with 10 bases spanning the gap. Germline CDR1 SSHAT, CDR2 FNYEAQ (reference sequence). As DNA, the CDR3 is TGTGCCAGCAGCCCCGGAGCCAAAGAGACCCAGTACTTC. It codes for CASSPGAKETQYF. The full variable domain, in which reference TRBV7-7 and TRBJ2-5 provide the parts outside the CDR3, is GAGVSQSPRYKVTKRGQDVTLRCDPISSHATLYWYQQALGQGPEFLTYFNYEAQPDKSGLPSDRFSAERPEGSISTLTIQRTEQRDSAMYRCASSPGAKETQYFGPGTRLLVL.

This clonotype has just a few counts. The rearrangement links TRBV29-1 to TRBJ2-3; D might be TRBD1 (6 bases). V shed 3 bases and J shed 2 bases, with 18 bases lying between them. From germline, CDR1 is SQVTM and CDR2 ANQGSEA. The CDR3 totals 16 residues. The CDR3 is CSVDPRGDRFTDTQYF. The CDR3 DNA is TGCAGCGTTGATCCGCGAGGCGACAGGTTCACAGATACGCAGTATTTT.

This clonotype was counted ten times or more. The chain recombines TRBV12-3 or TRBV12-4 with TRBJ1-1, with 10 nucleotides matching TRBD1. CDR3 length: 15 amino acids. V shed 6 bases and J 1 base; nucleotides not matched to a gene: 5. The CDR3 loop reads CASSPRTGGNTEAFF. The CDR3, as DNA: TGTGCCAGCAGCCCCCGGACAGGGGGGAACACTGAAGCTTTCTTT.

V usage is TRBV7-2 and J usage is TRBJ1-2, with a possible D match to TRBD1 (5 bases). Germline CDR1 reads SGHTA; CDR2 reads FQGNSA. V shed 5 bases and J shed 1 base, with 11 bases lying between them. The CDR3 length is 14 residues. The CDR3 coding sequence is TGTGCCAGCAGCCCGAGACAGCGTAACTATGGCTACACCTTC. Its protein is CASSPRQRNYGYTF. The full variable domain, rest sourced from reference TRBV7-2 and TRBJ1-2, is GAGVSQSPSNKVTEKGKDVELRCDPISGHTALYWYRQSLGQGLEFLIYFQGNSAPDKSGLPSDRFSAERTGGSVSTLTIQRTQQEDSAVYLCASSPRQRNYGYTFGSGTRLTVV.

This clonotype was seen only a few times. V and J are TRBV7-9 and TRBJ2-3, with 9 bases identical to TRBD2. Germline assignment: CDR1 SEHNR and CDR2 FQNEAQ (reference sequence). The CDR3 spans 15 residues. V dropped 1 base and J dropped 6; count of bases not matched to a gene: 5. This chain's CDR3 is CASSLEGLAADTQYF. CDR3 sequence (DNA): TGTGCCAGCAGCTTAGAGGGACTAGCAGCCGATACGCAGTATTTT.

This clonotype was seen more than once but under ten times. The chain recombines TRBV9 with TRBJ2-3; 11 bases fit TRBD2. V lost 4 bases and J lost 4; bases outside the gene matches: 14. Germline V CDR1 and CDR2: SGDLS, YYNGEE. This CDR3 region has 18 residues. CDR3 amino acids: CASSPLTPLAGGPDTQYF. In DNA, the CDR3 is TGTGCCAGCAGCCCCCTTACCCCCCTAGCGGGAGGCCCAGATACGCAGTATTTT. The full variable domain, completed using reference TRBV9 and TRBJ2-3, is DSGVTQTPKHLITATGQRVTLRCSPRSGDLSVYWYQQSLDQGLQFLIQYYNGEERAKGNILERFSAQQFPDLHSELNLSSLELGDSALYFCASSPLTPLAGGPDTQYFGPGTRLTVL.

This clonotype has only a few counts. The chain has TRBV5-5 and TRBJ2-1; no reliable D call. CDR1 is SGHKS, CDR2 YYEKEE, per germline (reference sequence). V was shortened by 2 bases and J by 8 bases, with 14 bases between the two germline ends. The CDR3 runs to 14 residues. The CDR3 is CASSLSPVIDEQFF. In DNA, the CDR3 is TGTGCCAGCAGCTTATCCCCCGTGATAGATGAGCAGTTCTTC.

This clonotype turned up a few times. As DNA, the CDR3 is TGTGCCAGCAGTATACGGGAACTAGCGGCTTACAATGAGCAGTTCTTC. Its protein product is CASSIRELAAYNEQFF. This rearrangement joins TRBV12-3 or TRBV12-4 to TRBJ2-1; 8 bases fit TRBD2. Trimming at V came to 5 bases and at J to 4 bases, leaving 10 bases not matched to a gene. There are 16 residues in the CDR3.

This clonotype has only a few counts. The chain has TRBV5-5 and TRBJ2-1, with no clear D. The CDR3 length is 12 residues. V gave up 7 bases and J gave up 3 bases, with 8 bases separating them. Germline V gives CDR1 SGHKS, CDR2 YYEKEE (reference sequence). In nucleotides, the CDR3 is TGTGCCAGCGGCCCCAACTACAATGAGCAGTTCTTC. Its protein is CASGPNYNEQFF.

A few counts support this clonotype. The chain recombines TRBV5-1 with TRBJ1-5; no firm D call. With 1 base removed from V and 5 bases from J, the gap between germline ends came to 7 bases. The CDR3 has 13 residues. Germline CDR1 reads SGHRS; CDR2 reads YFSETQ. The CDR3 spells CASSLIPDQPQHF. The CDR3 DNA reads TGCGCCAGCAGCTTGATCCCCGATCAGCCCCAGCATTTT.

There are a few counts of this clonotype. The V gene is TRBV20-1, the J gene TRBJ1-4; D not resolved. The CDR3 spans 15 residues. Germline V gene lookup returns CDR1 DFQATT and CDR2 SNEGSKA (reference sequence). V was pared by 1 base and J by 3 bases, with 12 bases between. CDR3 sequence: CSARVLGVANEKLFF. DNA of the CDR3: TGCAGTGCTAGAGTATTGGGCGTGGCTAATGAAAAACTGTTTTTT.

This clonotype came up a few times. This chain uses TRBV14 with TRBJ2-3; D perhaps matches TRBD2 (6 bases). V was pared by 3 bases and J by 4 bases, with 17 bases between. Germline lookup yields CDR1 SGHDN and CDR2 FVKESK. CDR3 length equals 16 residues. This CDR3 is CASSQEGARRSDTQYF. The CDR3 region has the DNA TGTGCCAGCAGCCAGGAGGGAGCTAGAAGGTCAGATACGCAGTATTTT.

This clonotype was observed a single time. The chain recombines TRBV23-1 with TRBJ2-4; possibly TRBD1 or TRBD2 for D (5 bases each). TRBV23-1 belongs to the ORF category, with a function that is uncertain. V shed 3 bases and J shed 6 bases, with 15 bases lying between them. CDR3 size: 15 residues. DNA of the CDR3: TGCGCCAGCAGTCATAAGAGGGGACCAACAAACATTCAGTACTTC. Translated: CASSHKRGPTNIQYF.

This chain uses TRBV19 with TRBJ2-2; 12 bases agree with TRBD2. Germline V CDR1 and CDR2: LNHDA, SQIVND (reference sequence). The junction had 6 bases not matched to a gene; V was cut back by 9 bases and J by 4 bases. The CDR3 spans 15 residues. Written as DNA, the CDR3 is TGTGCCAGCAAGAGACTAGCGGGAGCCACCGGGGAGCTGTTTTTT. It codes for CASKRLAGATGELFF.

This clonotype occurred a few times. The J gene is TRBJ2-1, the V gene TRBV10-3, with 8 bases lining up with TRBD2. This CDR3 is 14 amino acids long. After removal of 6 bases from V and 5 bases from J, the junction contained 6 bases not matched to a gene. CDR1 ENHRY and CDR2 SYGVKD come from the germline V gene. The CDR3: CAIRLLAAHNEQFF. Here the CDR3 DNA reads TGTGCCATCAGGTTACTAGCGGCCCACAATGAGCAGTTCTTC.

The chain uses TRBV3-1 and TRBJ1-4; perhaps TRBD1 as D (6 bases). The CDR3 consists of 13 residues. V lost 8 bases, J lost 6 bases, and 13 bases lay in between. Germline lookup yields CDR1 LGHDT and CDR2 YNNKEL (reference sequence). In nucleotides, the CDR3 is TGTGCCAGCGGCGGGGGGGCGCATGAAAAACTGTTTTTT. This sequence encodes CASGGGAHEKLFF.

The chain has TRBV6-1 and TRBJ2-1, with 11 bases aligning to TRBD2. The CDR3 extends over 14 amino acids. J gave up 8 bases and V 6 bases, and 6 bases lay outside the gene matches. Germline V gives CDR1 MNHNS, CDR2 SASEGT. The CDR3 sequence: CASRTSGSTDEQFF. The CDR3 nucleotides read TGTGCCAGCAGAACTAGCGGGAGTACGGATGAGCAGTTCTTC.

This clonotype came up many times. The chain employs TRBV5-1 and TRBJ2-3, with TRBD2 matching 7 bases. In germline, CDR1 is SGHRS, CDR2 YFSETQ. Trimming took 4 bases from V and 0 from J; bases not matched to a gene: 8. The CDR3 runs to 16 residues. For the CDR3, the DNA is TGCGCCAGCAGCCCCTCGGCGGGGGTAAGCACAGATACGCAGTATTTT. Protein sequence: CASSPSAGVSTDTQYF.

This clonotype was found a few times. Here the CDR3 DNA reads TGTGCCAGCAGTTTAGAGGGAGGGAGAAGTCTGCCCCAGCATTTT. Residues: CASSLEGGRSLPQHF. V gene TRBV27 combines with J gene TRBJ1-5, with D unresolved. With 2 bases removed from V and 9 bases from J, the gap between germline ends came to 17 bases. Germline CDR1 MNHEY, CDR2 SMNVEV (reference sequence). The CDR3 length is 15 residues.

The rearrangement joins TRBV6-2 or TRBV6-3 to TRBJ1-1, with a tentative D call TRBD1 (6 bases). The CDR3 is 14 amino acids. The germline V gene has CDR1 MNHEY and CDR2 SVGEGT. Trimming took 5 bases from V and 1 from J, leaving 11 bases between them. The CDR3 nucleotides are TGTGCCAGCAGTACAGGGCATCGGAACACTGAAGCTTTCTTT. Translating gives CASSTGHRNTEAFF.

This clonotype was picked up a small number of times. This rearrangement joins TRBV4-2 to TRBJ2-7, with D unclear. The CDR3 runs to 15 residues. V lost 0 bases, J lost 0 bases, and 9 bases lay in between. Germline assignment: CDR1 LGHNA and CDR2 YNFKEQ. As DNA, the CDR3 is TGTGCCAGCAGCCAAGATATAACAGCCTCCTACGAGCAGTACTTC. It is translated as CASSQDITASYEQYF.

Here the CDR3 reads CASFAAGSNTGELFF. As DNA, the CDR3 is TGTGCCAGCTTCGCTGCAGGGTCAAACACCGGGGAGCTGTTTTTT. The chain recombines TRBV12-3 or TRBV12-4 with TRBJ2-2; perhaps TRBD1 as D (5 bases). CDR3 size: 15 residues. The V end lost 8 bases, the J end lost 2 bases, and 15 bases lay between the germline ends.

The CDR3 DNA follows: TGTGCCAGCAGTGAAGCCCGGGGGGGTCCCCATGGCTACACCTTC. It is translated as CASSEARGGPHGYTF. The J gene is TRBJ1-2, the V gene TRBV2, with D perhaps TRBD1 (5 bases). The CDR3 runs to 15 residues. The germline gives CDR1 SNHLY, CDR2 FYNNEI. The V end lost 0 bases, the J end lost 6 bases, and 14 bases lay between the germline ends.

The chain carries TRBV7-9 and TRBJ2-7; the D is unclear. CDR3 size: 14 residues. Germline V CDR1 and CDR2: SEHNR, FQNEAQ (reference sequence). The V end lost 5 bases, the J end lost 1 base, and 12 bases lay between the germline ends. CDR3 nucleotides: TGTGCCAGCAGCCTCGGTGGAGAGTCCTACGAGCAGTACTTC. Its protein product is CASSLGGESYEQYF.